Listed here are 7 T cell receptor beta chains from one sample, sequenced in a study of T cells in tuberculosis (dated by TCRdb to the late 2010s). To prepare the library, the immunoSEQ multiplex PCR assay was applied. TCRdb took over this immuneACCESS table, retaining in-frame rearrangements with V and J assigned. Such tables are incomplete; in checked studies, under half of the missing clones stem from an unresolved V gene, and the remainder is unexplained. The sample table records under 40,000 clones; 94% of these occur just once. About 8% of the sample comes from the top ten. Material for sequencing was PBMCs. The receptors stem from a donor aged 5 to 30 with latent tuberculosis or without tuberculosis infection.

This sequence joins TRBV7-9 and TRBJ1-1; D may be TRBD1 (5 bases). V lost 4 bases and J lost 4, with 13 bases in between. This CDR3 has 14 amino acids. Germline loops: CDR1 SEHNR, CDR2 FQNEAQ (reference sequence). The CDR3 reads CASSSPHRFTEAFF. In DNA form, the CDR3 reads TGTGCCAGCAGCTCCCCTCACAGGTTCACTGAAGCTTTCTTT.

The CDR3 loop is CASILWGAEAFF. For the CDR3, the DNA is TGTGCCAGCATCTTATGGGGGGCTGAAGCTTTCTTT. The rearrangement uses TRBV6-6 and TRBJ1-1; D is perhaps TRBD1 (5 bases). Germline V gene sequence: CDR1 MNHNY, CDR2 SVGAGI (reference sequence). The CDR3 is made up of 12 amino acids. V was pared by 7 bases and J by 6 bases, with 12 bases between.

The chain links TRBV5-6 to TRBJ2-7; 8 nucleotides align to TRBD1. This CDR3 has 14 amino acids. CDR1 and CDR2 (germline): SGHDT, YYEEEE. V was pared by 3 bases and J by 0 bases, with 2 bases of the junction left unmatched. CDR3 sequence: CASSSTGASYEQYF. The CDR3 DNA is TGTGCCAGCAGCTCGACAGGGGCCTCCTACGAGCAGTACTTC.

In this sample, this clone turned up once. This chain joins TRBV28 and TRBJ2-7, with TRBD1 as a possible D gene (5 bases). The CDR3 has 17 amino acids. V was shortened by 6 bases and J by 3 bases, with 24 bases between the two germline ends. The germline V gene has CDR1 MDHEN and CDR2 SYDVKM. CDR3 DNA: TGTGCCAGCAGCCGCCGTTCCGGTTTGGTAAGGGGCTACGAGCAGTACTTC. This sequence encodes CASSRRSGLVRGYEQYF.

This sequence joins TRBV28 and TRBJ1-2; 7 bases are shared with TRBD1. V lost 6 bases, J lost 6 bases, and 7 bases stayed unmatched. CDR3 length equals 13 residues. Germline V gives CDR1 MDHEN, CDR2 SYDVKM. The CDR3 sequence: CASRAQGVHGYTF. CDR3 DNA sequence: TGTGCCAGCAGGGCTCAGGGGGTCCATGGCTACACCTTC.

J is TRBJ2-1 and V is TRBV10-3, with TRBD2 identical over 7 bases. The length of the CDR3 is 14 residues. CDR1 is ENHRY and CDR2 is SYGVKD in the germline V gene. J was trimmed by 7 bases and V by 10 bases; bases with no gene match: 13. CDR3 nucleotide sequence: TGTGCCACCTCGCTCGCGGGAGTGGGGAATGAGCAGTTCTTC. It codes for CATSLAGVGNEQFF.

The chain links TRBV15 to TRBJ1-2; TRBD1 is a possible D gene (5 bases). This CDR3 spans 19 amino acids. The germline V gene has CDR1 LNHNV and CDR2 YYDKDF (reference sequence). The V end was cut by 2 bases, the J end by 0 bases, with 22 bases between. CDR3 bases: TGTGCCACCAGCAGACCTACAGAAAGCCGACAGCTGACTAACTATGGCTACACCTTC. As protein: CATSRPTESRQLTNYGYTF.